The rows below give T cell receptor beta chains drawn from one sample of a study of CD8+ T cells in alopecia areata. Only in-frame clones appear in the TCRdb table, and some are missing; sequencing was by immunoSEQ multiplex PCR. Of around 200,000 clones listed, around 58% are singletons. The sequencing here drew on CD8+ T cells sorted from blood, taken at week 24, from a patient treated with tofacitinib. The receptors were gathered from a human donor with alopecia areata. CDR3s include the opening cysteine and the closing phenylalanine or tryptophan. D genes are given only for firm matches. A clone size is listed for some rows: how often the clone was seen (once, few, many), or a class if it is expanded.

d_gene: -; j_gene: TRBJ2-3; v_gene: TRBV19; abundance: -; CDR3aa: CASSVPTDTQYF; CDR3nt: TGTGCCAGTAGCGTACCCACAGATACGCAGTATTTT
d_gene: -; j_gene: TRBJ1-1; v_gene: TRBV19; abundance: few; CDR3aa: CASSLGRTEAFF; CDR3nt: TGTGCCAGTAGTTTGGGTCGCACTGAAGCTTTCTTT
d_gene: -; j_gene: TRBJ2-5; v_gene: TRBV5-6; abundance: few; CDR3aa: CASSSATGTQYF; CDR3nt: TGTGCCAGCAGCTCCGCCACCGGGACCCAGTACTTC
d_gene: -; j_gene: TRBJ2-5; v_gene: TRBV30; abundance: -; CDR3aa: CAWGSMTIGQETQYF; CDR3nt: TGTGCCTGGGGATCGATGACCATCGGTCAAGAGACCCAGTACTTC
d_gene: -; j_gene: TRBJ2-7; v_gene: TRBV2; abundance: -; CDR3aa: CASSEPQGGLYEQYF; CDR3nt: TGTGCCAGCAGTGAGCCTCAGGGCGGTTTGTACGAGCAGTACTTC
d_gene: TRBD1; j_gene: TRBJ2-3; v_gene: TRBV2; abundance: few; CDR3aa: CASSKTGQPSGTQYF; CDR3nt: TGTGCCAGCAGTAAGACGGGACAGCCTAGTGGTACGCAGTATTTT
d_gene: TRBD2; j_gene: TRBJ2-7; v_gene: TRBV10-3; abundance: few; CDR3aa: CAISGLAGVHEQYF; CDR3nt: TGTGCCATCAGTGGTTTGGCGGGGGTTCACGAGCAGTACTTC
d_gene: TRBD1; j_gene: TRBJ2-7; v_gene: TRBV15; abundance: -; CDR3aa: CATSRAPGQGSYEQYF; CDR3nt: TGTGCCACCAGCAGAGCACCGGGACAGGGCTCCTACGAGCAGTACTTC
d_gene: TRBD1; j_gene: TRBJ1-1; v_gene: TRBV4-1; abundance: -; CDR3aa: CASSHRQGRDTEAFF; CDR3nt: TGCGCCAGCAGCCACCGACAGGGGAGGGACACTGAAGCTTTCTTT
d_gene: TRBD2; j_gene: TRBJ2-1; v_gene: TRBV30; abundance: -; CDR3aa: CAWTSGGLNEQFF; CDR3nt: TGTGCCTGGACTAGCGGGGGGCTCAATGAGCAGTTCTTC
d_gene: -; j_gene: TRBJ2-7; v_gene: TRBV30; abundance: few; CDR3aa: CAWMDGSYEQYF; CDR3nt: TGTGCCTGGATGGACGGATCCTACGAGCAGTACTTC
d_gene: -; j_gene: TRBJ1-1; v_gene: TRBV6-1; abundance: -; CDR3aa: CASSEAEVVLGNTEAFF; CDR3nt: TGTGCCAGCAGTGAAGCTGAAGTAGTGCTTGGGAACACTGAAGCTTTCTTT